These 2 T cell receptor beta chains originate from one sample sequenced in a study of blood T cell repertoires in COVID-19. Profiled with immunoSEQ multiplex PCR; TCRdb holds only in-frame clones, not every one. The sample has 100,000 to 150,000 clones; 75% to 85% are singletons. The sequenced sample consisted of peripheral blood. These receptors were taken from a woman in her forties or fifties with acute or convalescent COVID-19.

The V call is TRBV24-1, the J call TRBJ2-7; perhaps TRBD2 as D (6 bases). Trimming shortened V by 3 bases and J by 7 bases, and 12 bases separated the two germline ends. Germline V gene data show CDR1 as KGHDR and CDR2 as SFDVKD. The CDR3 runs 13 residues. CDR3 region: CATSDHLAREQYF. CDR3 sequence (DNA): TGTGCCACCAGTGATCATCTAGCGAGGGAGCAGTACTTC.

The chain is built from TRBV7-9 and TRBJ2-5, with 11 bases matching TRBD1. The CDR3 runs to 15 residues. Germline CDR1 is SEHNR and CDR2 is FQNEAQ (reference sequence). Trimming removed 4 bases from V and 5 bases from J; junction bases left unmatched: 6. The DNA for the CDR3 is TGTGCCAGCAGCTCCGGACAGGGGGCAATGGAGACCCAGTACTTC. It specifies CASSSGQGAMETQYF.